This TCR beta chain was retrieved from a study of beta chain features in type 1 diabetes. Overall study findings and caveats: Diminished insertions and augmented deletions at VDJ junctions characterized type 1 diabetes patients.

Investigators reverse transcribed all isolated RNA, so they sequenced expressed TCRB transcripts. The data were produced by immunoSEQ multiplex PCR, yet TCRdb's version contains in-frame clones alone and is incomplete. The repertoire holds 140,000 or so clones, with 9% to 9.5% as singletons. The CDR3 consists of 16 residues. About this clone: No antigen is known for it.

The receptor was isolated from a man between 18 and 29 years old in good health. Sequences were obtained from central memory CD4+ T cells from blood. The chain employs TRBV21-1 and TRBJ2-3; the table calls TRBD1, which could not be checked here. TRBV21-1 corresponds to a pseudogene. The CDR3 nucleotides are TGTGCCAGCAGCGGGGGTGACAGGAAGCGCACAGATACGCAGTATTTT. It is translated as CASSGGDRKRTDTQYF.